These T cell receptor beta chains were read from a single sample in a study of cytomegalovirus exposure and HLA in healthy donors. TCRdb's copy holds only in-frame clones and misses some; the assay was immunoSEQ multiplex PCR. The sample includes around 260,000 clones, 80% of them seen just once. The sample comprised PBMCs. Receptors were obtained from a girl aged 2 to 10 in good health and CMV-seronegative. Both conserved end residues are part of each CDR3. D genes are given only for firm matches. A row's size may be missing; if present it is once, few, many or a size class.

J: TRBJ2-1; size: NA; length: 17; D: NA; V: TRBV27; CDR3: CASSLYPSDSYYNEQFF; DNA: TGTGCCAGCAGTTTATACCCTAGCGATAGCTACTACAATGAGCAGTTCTTC
J: TRBJ2-1; size: NA; length: 15; D: NA; V: TRBV2; CDR3: CASRRDSAANNEQFF; DNA: TGTGCCAGCAGAAGAGACTCGGCTGCTAACAATGAGCAGTTCTTC
J: TRBJ2-7; size: once; length: 18; D: TRBD2; V: TRBV7-9; CDR3: CASSFRASGGPGSYEQYF; DNA: TGTGCCAGCAGCTTCCGGGCTAGCGGGGGGCCGGGTTCCTACGAGCAGTACTTC
J: TRBJ1-2; size: few; length: 14; D: NA; V: TRBV6-5; CDR3: CASSYSDSNYGYTF; DNA: TGTGCCAGCAGTTACTCGGACAGTAACTATGGCTACACCTTC
J: TRBJ1-4; size: NA; length: 14; D: NA; V: TRBV27; CDR3: CASSFAGANEKLFF; DNA: TGTGCCAGCAGTTTTGCGGGGGCTAATGAAAAACTGTTTTTT
J: TRBJ2-2; size: NA; length: 13; D: TRBD1; V: TRBV6-6; CDR3: CASSTQGTGELFF; DNA: TGTGCCAGCAGTACACAGGGGACCGGGGAGCTGTTTTTT
J: TRBJ2-7; size: few; length: 15; D: TRBD1; V: TRBV5-1; CDR3: CASRPTGTGSSEQYF; DNA: TGCGCCAGCAGACCCACCGGGACAGGGTCCAGCGAGCAGTACTTC
J: TRBJ1-2; size: NA; length: 16; D: TRBD1; V: TRBV13; CDR3: CASSSGDRGANYGYTF; DNA: TGTGCCAGCAGCTCCGGGGACAGGGGAGCTAACTATGGCTACACCTTC
J: TRBJ2-7; size: NA; length: 15; D: TRBD2; V: TRBV19; CDR3: CASTFGSGGLYEQYF; DNA: TGTGCCAGTACCTTCGGTAGCGGGGGGCTATACGAGCAGTACTTC
J: TRBJ1-1; size: NA; length: 11; D: NA; V: TRBV10-3; CDR3: CAIAGGGEAFF; DNA: TGTGCCATCGCCGGGGGAGGTGAAGCTTTCTTT
J: TRBJ2-5; size: NA; length: 13; D: NA; V: TRBV27; CDR3: CASYDKTVKAQYF; DNA: TGTGCCAGCTACGATAAAACAGTTAAGGCCCAGTACTTC
J: TRBJ2-5; size: NA; length: 15; D: NA; V: TRBV5-6; CDR3: CASSLPSGVGETQYF; DNA: TGTGCCAGCAGCTTACCGTCAGGGGTAGGAGAGACCCAGTACTTC
J: TRBJ2-4; size: few; length: 14; D: NA; V: TRBV18; CDR3: CASSTGEGKNIQYF; DNA: TGTGCCAGCTCCACGGGGGAAGGAAAAAACATTCAGTACTTC
J: TRBJ1-5; size: NA; length: 15; D: NA; V: TRBV6-5; CDR3: CASSTQGIGNQPQHF; DNA: TGTGCCAGCAGTACCCAGGGTATAGGCAATCAGCCCCAGCATTTT
J: TRBJ1-1; size: once; length: 17; D: NA; V: TRBV28; CDR3: CASYLISRFRGYTEAFF; DNA: TGTGCCAGCTATCTCATTTCCCGATTTAGGGGGTACACTGAAGCTTTCTTT
J: TRBJ1-1; size: NA; length: 12; D: TRBD1; V: TRBV29-1; CDR3: CSVGQGNTEAFF; DNA: TGCAGCGTTGGACAGGGGAACACTGAAGCTTTCTTT
J: TRBJ1-5; size: NA; length: 12; D: NA; V: TRBV29-1; CDR3: CSVQGSGQPQHF; DNA: TGCAGCGTTCAGGGATCAGGTCAGCCCCAGCATTTT
J: TRBJ2-5; size: NA; length: 18; D: TRBD2; V: TRBV5-4; CDR3: CASSDINVPSGRGGTQYF; DNA: TGTGCCAGCAGCGATATCAACGTACCTAGCGGACGGGGAGGGACCCAGTACTTC
J: TRBJ2-3; size: NA; length: 17; D: NA; V: TRBV7-3; CDR3: CASSFTQSGDRTDTQYF; DNA: TGTGCCAGCAGCTTCACTCAGTCGGGGGATCGGACAGATACGCAGTATTTT
J: TRBJ2-5; size: NA; length: 17; D: TRBD2; V: TRBV7-9; CDR3: CASSLARLAAVGETQYF; DNA: TGTGCCAGCAGCTTAGCGAGACTAGCGGCAGTGGGAGAGACCCAGTACTTC
J: TRBJ2-3; size: NA; length: 14; D: NA; V: TRBV7-3; CDR3: CASSGSGSTDTQYF; DNA: TGTGCCAGCAGCGGGAGCGGGAGCACAGATACGCAGTATTTT
J: TRBJ2-1; size: NA; length: 17; D: TRBD2; V: TRBV25-1; CDR3: CASSDHRSGRSYNEQFF; DNA: TGTGCCAGCAGTGACCATCGTAGCGGGAGGTCCTACAATGAGCAGTTCTTC
J: TRBJ1-1; size: NA; length: 17; D: TRBD1; V: TRBV5-1; CDR3: CASSPTGRGSTLSEAFF; DNA: TGCGCCAGCAGCCCGACAGGGCGTGGCAGTACCCTCTCTGAAGCTTTCTTT
J: TRBJ1-5; size: NA; length: 13; D: TRBD1; V: TRBV29-1; CDR3: CSARDRDGQPQHF; DNA: TGCAGCGCGCGGGACAGGGACGGGCAGCCCCAGCATTTT
J: TRBJ2-7; size: NA; length: 18; D: TRBD2; V: TRBV4-2; CDR3: CASSQARASGREIDEQYF; DNA: TGTGCCAGCAGCCAAGCTAGGGCCTCTGGGCGGGAGATCGACGAGCAGTACTTC
J: TRBJ2-1; size: few; length: 16; D: TRBD1; V: TRBV29-1; CDR3: CSVRASGTGGRDEQFF; DNA: TGCAGCGTTCGCGCTTCCGGAACAGGGGGACGGGATGAGCAGTTCTTC
J: TRBJ2-7; size: NA; length: 11; D: NA; V: TRBV7-9; CDR3: CSSSRSYEQYF; DNA: TGTTCCAGCAGCCGTAGTTACGAGCAGTACTTC
J: TRBJ1-2; size: NA; length: 11; D: NA; V: TRBV20-1; CDR3: CSAEESYGYTF; DNA: TGCAGTGCTGAGGAGTCCTATGGCTACACCTTC
J: TRBJ1-1; size: NA; length: 15; D: TRBD1; V: TRBV28; CDR3: CASSWGDRGRAEAFF; DNA: TGTGCCAGCAGCTGGGGGGACAGGGGGCGGGCTGAAGCTTTCTTT
J: TRBJ2-1; size: NA; length: 15; D: TRBD1; V: TRBV7-6; CDR3: CASSLMGQGGNEQFF; DNA: TGTGCCAGCAGCTTAATGGGACAGGGCGGGAATGAGCAGTTCTTC
J: TRBJ1-1; size: NA; length: 12; D: TRBD1; V: TRBV10-3; CDR3: CASGQGGTEAFF; DNA: TGTGCCAGCGGACAGGGGGGAACTGAAGCTTTCTTT
J: TRBJ1-2; size: NA; length: 20; D: NA; V: TRBV28; CDR3: CASRSSPLLPADGLNYGYTF; DNA: TGTGCCAGCAGATCTTCCCCTCTCCTGCCAGCGGACGGGCTTAACTATGGCTACACCTTC
J: TRBJ2-7; size: NA; length: 11; D: NA; V: TRBV2; CDR3: CASSELYEQYF; DNA: TGTGCCAGCAGTGAACTTTACGAGCAGTACTTC
J: TRBJ2-7; size: NA; length: 16; D: TRBD2; V: TRBV6-6; CDR3: CASSYIRLAGGYEQYF; DNA: TGTGCCAGCAGTTACATACGACTAGCGGGGGGCTACGAGCAGTACTTC
J: TRBJ2-7; size: NA; length: 15; D: NA; V: TRBV4-1; CDR3: CASSQAASSSYEQYF; DNA: TGCGCCAGCAGCCAAGCGGCTAGCAGCTCCTACGAGCAGTACTTC
J: TRBJ1-1; size: few; length: 14; D: NA; V: TRBV13; CDR3: CASSFGRDNTEAFF; DNA: TGTGCCAGCAGCTTCGGACGGGATAACACTGAAGCTTTCTTT
J: TRBJ2-5; size: once; length: 17; D: TRBD2; V: TRBV5-4; CDR3: CASSHKEPGLALETQYF; DNA: TGTGCCAGCAGCCATAAGGAACCGGGACTAGCTTTAGAGACCCAGTACTTC
J: TRBJ2-5; size: NA; length: 15; D: TRBD1; V: TRBV18; CDR3: CASSTPGQGQETQYF; DNA: TGTGCCAGCTCAACCCCGGGACAGGGGCAAGAGACCCAGTACTTC
J: TRBJ2-1; size: NA; length: 14; D: TRBD2; V: TRBV2; CDR3: CASRSGGSYNEQFF; DNA: TGTGCCAGCAGGAGCGGGGGATCCTACAATGAGCAGTTCTTC
J: TRBJ1-3; size: few; length: 15; D: NA; V: TRBV10-2; CDR3: CASRGSQVAGNTIYF; DNA: TGCGCCAGCAGGGGTTCTCAGGTTGCTGGAAACACCATATATTTT
J: TRBJ2-7; size: NA; length: 18; D: TRBD2; V: TRBV27; CDR3: CASSPRGLAGGGSYEQYF; DNA: TGTGCCAGCAGCCCCCGGGGACTAGCTGGGGGTGGGTCCTACGAGCAGTACTTC
J: TRBJ2-3; size: NA; length: 17; D: TRBD1; V: TRBV13; CDR3: CASSQGQGGLGTDTQYF; DNA: TGTGCCAGCAGTCAAGGACAGGGCGGGTTGGGTACAGATACGCAGTATTTT
J: TRBJ2-1; size: NA; length: 16; D: TRBD1; V: TRBV6-5; CDR3: CASSSGTGNSYNEQFF; DNA: TGTGCCAGCAGTTCGGGGACAGGGAATTCCTACAATGAGCAGTTCTTC
J: TRBJ1-3; size: NA; length: 13; D: NA; V: TRBV6-5; CDR3: CASFGESGNTIYF; DNA: TGTGCCTCGTTCGGGGAGTCTGGAAACACCATATATTTT
J: TRBJ2-7; size: NA; length: 14; D: TRBD2; V: TRBV11-2; CDR3: CASSLSSGGIEQYF; DNA: TGTGCCAGCAGCTTGAGTAGCGGGGGTATTGAGCAGTACTTC
J: TRBJ2-1; size: NA; length: 17; D: NA; V: TRBV2; CDR3: CASSVVRGYTKINEQFF; DNA: TGTGCCAGCAGTGTGGTAAGGGGCTATACTAAGATCAATGAGCAGTTCTTC
J: TRBJ2-2; size: few; length: 16; D: TRBD2; V: TRBV19; CDR3: CASSIRLAGGPGELFF; DNA: TGTGCCAGTAGTATTAGGCTAGCGGGGGGTCCCGGGGAGCTGTTTTTT
J: TRBJ2-7; size: once; length: 14; D: TRBD2; V: TRBV5-4; CDR3: CASSLGGLAGEQYF; DNA: TGTGCCAGCAGCTTGGGAGGACTAGCCGGCGAGCAGTACTTC
J: TRBJ2-5; size: NA; length: 13; D: NA; V: TRBV5-1; CDR3: CASSLAGGETQYF; DNA: TGCGCCAGCAGCTTGGCCGGGGGAGAGACCCAGTACTTC
J: TRBJ2-7; size: NA; length: 16; D: TRBD2; V: TRBV10-3; CDR3: CASGVYTSGESYEQYF; DNA: TGTGCCTCCGGTGTATATACTAGCGGTGAGTCCTACGAGCAGTACTTC
J: TRBJ2-1; size: once; length: 12; D: NA; V: TRBV7-8; CDR3: CASSLILDEQFF; DNA: TGTGCCAGCAGCTTAATTCTCGATGAGCAGTTCTTC
J: TRBJ1-2; size: NA; length: 13; D: TRBD1; V: TRBV27; CDR3: CASSRRQGRTTTF; DNA: TGTGCCAGCAGTAGGCGACAGGGGCGAACGACGACCTTC
J: TRBJ1-1; size: NA; length: 13; D: NA; V: TRBV28; CDR3: CASSLYPSTEAFF; DNA: TGTGCCAGCAGTTTATATCCCAGCACTGAAGCTTTCTTT
J: TRBJ1-1; size: once; length: 13; D: NA; V: TRBV5-1; CDR3: CASTISGGSEAFF; DNA: TGCGCCAGCACTATCAGTGGGGGGAGTGAAGCTTTCTTT
J: TRBJ1-3; size: NA; length: 16; D: TRBD1; V: TRBV5-1; CDR3: CASSIGTERRGNTIYF; DNA: TGCGCCAGCAGCATAGGGACAGAACGTCGGGGAAACACCATATATTTT